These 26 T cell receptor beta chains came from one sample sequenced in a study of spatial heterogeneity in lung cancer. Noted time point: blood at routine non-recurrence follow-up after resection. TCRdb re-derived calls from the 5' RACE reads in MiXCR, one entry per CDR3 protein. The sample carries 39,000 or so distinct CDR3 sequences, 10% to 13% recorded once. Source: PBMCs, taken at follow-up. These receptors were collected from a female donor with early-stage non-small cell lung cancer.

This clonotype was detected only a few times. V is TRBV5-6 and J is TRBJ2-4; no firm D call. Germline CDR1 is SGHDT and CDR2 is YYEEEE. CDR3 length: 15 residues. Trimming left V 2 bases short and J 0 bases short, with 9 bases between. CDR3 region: CASSFRNLAKNIQYF. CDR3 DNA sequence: TGTGCCAGCAGCTTCAGGAACCTAGCCAAAAACATTCAGTACTTC.

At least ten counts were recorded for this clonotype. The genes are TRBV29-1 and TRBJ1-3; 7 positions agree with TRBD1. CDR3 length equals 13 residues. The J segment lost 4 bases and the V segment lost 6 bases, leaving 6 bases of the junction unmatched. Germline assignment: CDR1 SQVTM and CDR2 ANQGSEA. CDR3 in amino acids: CSVSGTAGNTIYF. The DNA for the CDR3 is TGCAGCGTGTCCGGGACAGCCGGAAACACCATATATTTT.

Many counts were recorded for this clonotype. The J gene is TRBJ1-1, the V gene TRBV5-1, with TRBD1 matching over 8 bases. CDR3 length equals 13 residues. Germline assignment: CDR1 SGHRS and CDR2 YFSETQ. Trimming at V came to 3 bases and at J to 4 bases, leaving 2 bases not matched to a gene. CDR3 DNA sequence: TGCGCCAGCAGCTACGGACAGGGCACTGAAGCTTTCTTT. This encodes CASSYGQGTEAFF.

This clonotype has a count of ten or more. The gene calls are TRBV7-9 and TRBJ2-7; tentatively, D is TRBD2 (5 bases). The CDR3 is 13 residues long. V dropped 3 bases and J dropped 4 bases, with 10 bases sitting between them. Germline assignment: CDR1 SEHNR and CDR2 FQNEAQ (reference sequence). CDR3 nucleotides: TGTGCCAGCAGCTTTATACGGGGTTACGAGCAGTACTTC. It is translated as CASSFIRGYEQYF.

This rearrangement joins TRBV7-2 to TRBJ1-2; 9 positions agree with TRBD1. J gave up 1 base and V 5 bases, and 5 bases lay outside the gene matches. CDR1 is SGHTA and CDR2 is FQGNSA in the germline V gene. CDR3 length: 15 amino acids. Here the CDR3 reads CASSLNRGHNYGYTF. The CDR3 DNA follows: TGTGCCAGCAGCCTCAACAGGGGGCATAACTATGGCTACACCTTC.

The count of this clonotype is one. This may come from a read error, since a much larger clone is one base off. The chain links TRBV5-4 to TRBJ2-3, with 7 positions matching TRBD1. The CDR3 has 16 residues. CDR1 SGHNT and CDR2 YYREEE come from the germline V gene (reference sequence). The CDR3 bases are TGTGCCAGCAGCACCGCCGGACTTATAGGGACAGATACGCTGTATTTT. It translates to CASSTAGLIGTDTLYF. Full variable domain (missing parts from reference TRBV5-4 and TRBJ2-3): ETGVTQSPTHLIKTRGQQVTLRCSSQSGHNTVSWYQQALGQGPQFIFQYYREEENGRGNFPPRFSGLQFPNYSSELNVNALELDDSALYLCASSTAGLIGTDTLYFGPGTRLTVL.

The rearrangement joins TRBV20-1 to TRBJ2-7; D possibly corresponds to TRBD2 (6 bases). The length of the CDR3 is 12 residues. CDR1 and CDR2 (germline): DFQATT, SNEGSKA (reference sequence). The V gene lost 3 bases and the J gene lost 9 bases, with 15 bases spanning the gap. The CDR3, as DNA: TGCAGTGCTAGCAGCGGGCGGCTGTCGCAGTACTTC. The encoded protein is CSASSGRLSQYF.

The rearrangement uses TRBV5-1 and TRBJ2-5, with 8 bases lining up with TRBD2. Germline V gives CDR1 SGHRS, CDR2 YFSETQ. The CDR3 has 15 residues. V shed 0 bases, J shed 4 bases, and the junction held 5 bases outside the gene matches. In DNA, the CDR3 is TGCGCCAGCAGCTTGGCCGGGACTAGTAGAGAGACCCAGTACTTC. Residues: CASSLAGTSRETQYF.

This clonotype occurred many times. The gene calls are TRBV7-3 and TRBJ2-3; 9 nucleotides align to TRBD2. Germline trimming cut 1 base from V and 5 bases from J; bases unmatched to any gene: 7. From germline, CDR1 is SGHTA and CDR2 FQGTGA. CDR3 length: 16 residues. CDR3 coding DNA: TGTGCCAGCAGCTTAAGCGGGGGGGCCGGAGAAGATACGCAGTATTTT. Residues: CASSLSGGAGEDTQYF.

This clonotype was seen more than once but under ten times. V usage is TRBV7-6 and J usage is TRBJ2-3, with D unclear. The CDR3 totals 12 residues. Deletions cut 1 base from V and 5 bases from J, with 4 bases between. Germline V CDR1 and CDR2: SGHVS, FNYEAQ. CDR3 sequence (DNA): TGTGCCAGCAGCTTAGTAGTAGATACGCAGTATTTT. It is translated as CASSLVVDTQYF.

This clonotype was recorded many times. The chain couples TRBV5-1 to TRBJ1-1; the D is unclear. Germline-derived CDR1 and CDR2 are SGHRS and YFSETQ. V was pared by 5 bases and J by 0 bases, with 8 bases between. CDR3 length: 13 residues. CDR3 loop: CASRYAMNTEAFF. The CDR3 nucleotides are TGCGCCAGCAGATACGCTATGAACACTGAAGCTTTCTTT.

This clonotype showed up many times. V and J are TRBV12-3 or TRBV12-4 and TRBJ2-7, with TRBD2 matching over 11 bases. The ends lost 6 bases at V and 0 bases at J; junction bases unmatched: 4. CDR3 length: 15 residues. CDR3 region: CASRGGTSGSYEQYF. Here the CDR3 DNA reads TGTGCCAGCAGGGGTGGGACTAGCGGCTCCTACGAGCAGTACTTC.

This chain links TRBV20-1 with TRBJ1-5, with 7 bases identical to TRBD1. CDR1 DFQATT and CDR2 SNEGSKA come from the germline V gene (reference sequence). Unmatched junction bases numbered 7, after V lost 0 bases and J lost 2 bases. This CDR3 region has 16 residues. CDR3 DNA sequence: TGCAGTGCTAGAGATGGGGGACAGATGGGCAATCAGCCCCAGCATTTT. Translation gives CSARDGGQMGNQPQHF.

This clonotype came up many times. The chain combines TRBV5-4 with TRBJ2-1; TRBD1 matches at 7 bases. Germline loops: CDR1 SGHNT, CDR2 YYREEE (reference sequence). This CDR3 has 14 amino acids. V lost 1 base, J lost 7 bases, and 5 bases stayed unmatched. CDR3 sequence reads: CASSLFARGNEQFF. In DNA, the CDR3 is TGTGCCAGCAGCTTGTTTGCCAGGGGGAATGAGCAGTTCTTC.

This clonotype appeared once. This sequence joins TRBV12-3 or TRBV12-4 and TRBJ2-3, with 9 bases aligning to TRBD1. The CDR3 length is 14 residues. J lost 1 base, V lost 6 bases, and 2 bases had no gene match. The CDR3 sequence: CASRQGAGTDTQYF. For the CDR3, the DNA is TGTGCCAGCAGACAGGGGGCTGGCACAGATACGCAGTATTTT.

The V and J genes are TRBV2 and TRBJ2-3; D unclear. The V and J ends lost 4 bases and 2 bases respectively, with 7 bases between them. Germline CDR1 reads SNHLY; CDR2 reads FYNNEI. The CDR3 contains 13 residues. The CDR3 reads CASSGPFTDTQYF. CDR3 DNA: TGTGCCAGCAGTGGGCCCTTCACAGATACGCAGTATTTT.

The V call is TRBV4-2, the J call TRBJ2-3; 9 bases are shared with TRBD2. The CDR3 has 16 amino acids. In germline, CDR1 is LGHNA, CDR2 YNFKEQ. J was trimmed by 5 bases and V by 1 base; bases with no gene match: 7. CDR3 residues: CASSQAAGGQKDTQYF. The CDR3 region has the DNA TGTGCCAGCAGCCAAGCCGCGGGGGGGCAGAAAGATACGCAGTATTTT.

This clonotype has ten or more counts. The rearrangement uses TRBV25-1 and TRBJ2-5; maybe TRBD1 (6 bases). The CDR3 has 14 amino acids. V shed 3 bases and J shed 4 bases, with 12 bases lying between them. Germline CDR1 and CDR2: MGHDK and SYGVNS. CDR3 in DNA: TGTGCCAGCAGTGAGGCAGGGGCCCCAGAGACCCAGTACTTC. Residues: CASSEAGAPETQYF. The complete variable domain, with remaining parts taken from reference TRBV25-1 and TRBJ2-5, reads EADIYQTPRYLVIGTGKKITLECSQTMGHDKMYWYQQDPGMELHLIHYSYGVNSTEKGDLSSESTVSRIRTEHFPLTLESARPSHTSQYLCASSEAGAPETQYFGPGTRLLVL.

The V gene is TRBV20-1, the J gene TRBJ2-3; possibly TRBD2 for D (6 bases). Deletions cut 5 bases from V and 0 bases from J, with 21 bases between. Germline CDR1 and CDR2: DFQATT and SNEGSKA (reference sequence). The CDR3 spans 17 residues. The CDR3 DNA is TGCAGTGCTGTCGCGGGGCGCCATATTCTTAGCACAGATACGCAGTATTTT. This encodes CSAVAGRHILSTDTQYF.

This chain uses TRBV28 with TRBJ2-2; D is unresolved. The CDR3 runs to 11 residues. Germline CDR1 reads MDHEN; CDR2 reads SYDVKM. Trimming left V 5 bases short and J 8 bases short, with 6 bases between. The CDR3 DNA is TGTGCCAGCAGTAAAGAGGGGGAGCTGTTTTTT. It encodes CASSKEGELFF.

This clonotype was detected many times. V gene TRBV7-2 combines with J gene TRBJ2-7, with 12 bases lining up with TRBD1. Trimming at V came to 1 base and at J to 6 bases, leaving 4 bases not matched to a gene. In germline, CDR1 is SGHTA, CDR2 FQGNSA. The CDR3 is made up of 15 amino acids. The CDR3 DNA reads TGTGCCAGCAGCTTAGGTGGGACAGGGGGCGTCGAGCAGTACTTC. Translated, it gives CASSLGGTGGVEQYF.

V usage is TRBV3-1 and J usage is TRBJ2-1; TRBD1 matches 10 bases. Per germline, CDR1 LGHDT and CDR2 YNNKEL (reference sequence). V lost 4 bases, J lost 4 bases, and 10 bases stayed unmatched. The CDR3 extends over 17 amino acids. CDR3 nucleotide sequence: TGTGCCAGCAGCCGCCGAGCCGGGACAGGGGTATACAATGAGCAGTTCTTC. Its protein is CASSRRAGTGVYNEQFF.

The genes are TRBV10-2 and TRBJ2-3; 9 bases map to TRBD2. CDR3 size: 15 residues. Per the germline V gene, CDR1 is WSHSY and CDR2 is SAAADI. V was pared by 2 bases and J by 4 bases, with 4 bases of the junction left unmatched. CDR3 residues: CASSEGAGGPDTQYF. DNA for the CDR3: TGCGCCAGCAGTGAGGGAGCGGGGGGTCCAGATACGCAGTATTTT.

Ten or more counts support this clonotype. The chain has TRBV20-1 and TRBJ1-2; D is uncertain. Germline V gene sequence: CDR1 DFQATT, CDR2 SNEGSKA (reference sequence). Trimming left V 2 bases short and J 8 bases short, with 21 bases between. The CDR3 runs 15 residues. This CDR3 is CSARPGGEGPGGYTF. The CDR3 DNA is TGCAGTGCTAGACCCGGTGGTGAAGGGCCGGGAGGCTACACCTTC.

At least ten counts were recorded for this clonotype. Here the CDR3 reads CASSPRGGYSNQPQHF. CDR3 nucleotides: TGTGCCAGCAGCCCCCGGGGGGGGTATAGCAATCAGCCCCAGCATTTT. The rearrangement uses TRBV7-6 and TRBJ1-5; maybe TRBD1 (5 bases). The V gene lost 5 bases and the J gene lost 0 bases, with 14 bases spanning the gap. The CDR3 contains 16 residues. Per the germline V gene, CDR1 is SGHVS and CDR2 is FNYEAQ.

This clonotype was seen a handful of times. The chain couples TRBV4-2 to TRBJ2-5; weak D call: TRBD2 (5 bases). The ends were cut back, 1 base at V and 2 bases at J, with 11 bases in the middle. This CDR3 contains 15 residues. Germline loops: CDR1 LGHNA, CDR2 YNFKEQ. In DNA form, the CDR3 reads TGTGCCAGCAGCCAAGCGGGAAGGGAACAAGAGACCCAGTACTTC. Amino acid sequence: CASSQAGREQETQYF.